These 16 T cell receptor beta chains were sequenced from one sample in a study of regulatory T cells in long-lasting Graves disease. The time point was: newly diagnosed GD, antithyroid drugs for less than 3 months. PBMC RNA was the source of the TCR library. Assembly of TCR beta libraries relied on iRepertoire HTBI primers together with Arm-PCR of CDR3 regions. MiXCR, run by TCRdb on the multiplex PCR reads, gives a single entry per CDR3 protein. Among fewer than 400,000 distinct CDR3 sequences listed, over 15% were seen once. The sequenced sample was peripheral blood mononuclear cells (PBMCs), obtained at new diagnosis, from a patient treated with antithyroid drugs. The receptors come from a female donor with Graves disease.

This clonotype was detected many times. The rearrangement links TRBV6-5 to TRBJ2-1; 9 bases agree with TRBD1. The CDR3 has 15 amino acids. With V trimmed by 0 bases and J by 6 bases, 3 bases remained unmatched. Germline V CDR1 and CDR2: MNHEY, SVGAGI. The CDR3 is CASSYSGQGFNEQFF. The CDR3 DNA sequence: TGTGCCAGCAGTTACTCGGGACAGGGCTTCAATGAGCAGTTCTTC.

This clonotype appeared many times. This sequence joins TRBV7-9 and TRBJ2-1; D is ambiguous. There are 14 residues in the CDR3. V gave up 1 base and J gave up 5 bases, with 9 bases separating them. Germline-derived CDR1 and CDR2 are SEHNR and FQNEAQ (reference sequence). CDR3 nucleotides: TGTGCCAGCAGCTTAGAACGGCCCAACAATGAGCAGTTCTTC. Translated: CASSLERPNNEQFF.

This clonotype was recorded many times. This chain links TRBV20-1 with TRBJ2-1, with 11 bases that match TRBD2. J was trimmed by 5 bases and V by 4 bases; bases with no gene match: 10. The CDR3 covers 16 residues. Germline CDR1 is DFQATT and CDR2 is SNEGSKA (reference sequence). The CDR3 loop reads CSATDPGTSGNNEQFF. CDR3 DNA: TGCAGTGCTACAGACCCCGGGACTAGCGGAAACAATGAGCAGTTCTTC.

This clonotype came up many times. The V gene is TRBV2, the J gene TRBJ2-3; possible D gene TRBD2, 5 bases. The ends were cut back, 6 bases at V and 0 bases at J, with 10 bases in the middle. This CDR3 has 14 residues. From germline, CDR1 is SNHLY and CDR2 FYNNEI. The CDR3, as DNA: TGTGCCAGCAGCCGAGGGCTTAGCACAGATACGCAGTATTTT. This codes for CASSRGLSTDTQYF.

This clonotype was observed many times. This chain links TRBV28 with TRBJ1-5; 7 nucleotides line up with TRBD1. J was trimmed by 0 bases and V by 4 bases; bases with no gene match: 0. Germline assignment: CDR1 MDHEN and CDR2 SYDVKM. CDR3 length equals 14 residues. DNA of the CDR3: TGTGCCAGCAGTTACAGGGGTAGCAATCAGCCCCAGCATTTT. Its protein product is CASSYRGSNQPQHF.

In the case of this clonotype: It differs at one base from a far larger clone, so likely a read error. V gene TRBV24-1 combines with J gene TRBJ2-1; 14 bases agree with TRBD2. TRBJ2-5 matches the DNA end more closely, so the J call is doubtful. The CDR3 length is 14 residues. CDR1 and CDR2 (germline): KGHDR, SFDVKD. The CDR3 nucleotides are TGTGCCACCAGGACTAGCGGGAGGGGAGAGACCCAGTACTTC. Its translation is CATRTSGRGETQYF.

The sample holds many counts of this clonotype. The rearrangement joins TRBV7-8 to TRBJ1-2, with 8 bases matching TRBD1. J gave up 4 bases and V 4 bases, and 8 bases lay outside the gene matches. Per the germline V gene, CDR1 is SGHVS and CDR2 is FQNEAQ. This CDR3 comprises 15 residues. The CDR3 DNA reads TGTGCCAGCAGCTCACCAGACAGGGGCGTCTATGGCTACACCTTC. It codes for CASSSPDRGVYGYTF.

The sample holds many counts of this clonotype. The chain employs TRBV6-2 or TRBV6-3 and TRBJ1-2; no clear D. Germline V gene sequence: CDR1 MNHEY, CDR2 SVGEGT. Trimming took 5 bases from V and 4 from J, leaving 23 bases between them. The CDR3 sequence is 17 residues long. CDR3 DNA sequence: TGTGCCAGCAGTCCGCACCCCCGACACACGGGGATCTATGGCTACACCTTC. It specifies CASSPHPRHTGIYGYTF.

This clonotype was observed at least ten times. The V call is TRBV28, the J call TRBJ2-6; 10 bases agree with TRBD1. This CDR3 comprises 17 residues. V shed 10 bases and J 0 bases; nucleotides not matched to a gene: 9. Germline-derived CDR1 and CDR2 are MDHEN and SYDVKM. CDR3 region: CATTGGQGISGANVLTF. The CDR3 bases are TGTGCCACGACCGGGGGACAGGGGATCTCTGGGGCCAACGTCCTGACTTTC.

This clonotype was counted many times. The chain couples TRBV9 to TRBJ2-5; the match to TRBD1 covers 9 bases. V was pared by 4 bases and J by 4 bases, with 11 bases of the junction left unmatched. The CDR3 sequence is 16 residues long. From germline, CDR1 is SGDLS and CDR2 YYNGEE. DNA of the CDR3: TGTGCCAGCAGCAAAGGGACAGGGAGGGAGCGAGAGACCCAGTACTTC. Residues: CASSKGTGRERETQYF.

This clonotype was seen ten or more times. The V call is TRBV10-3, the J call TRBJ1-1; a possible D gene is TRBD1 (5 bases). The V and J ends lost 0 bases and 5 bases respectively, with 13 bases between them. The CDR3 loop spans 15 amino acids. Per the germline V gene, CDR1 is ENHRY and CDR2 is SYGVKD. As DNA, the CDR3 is TGTGCCATCAGTGAGTCTTGGGGGAATACGACTGAAGCTTTCTTT. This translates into CAISESWGNTTEAFF.

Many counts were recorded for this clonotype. In DNA form, the CDR3 reads TGTGCCAGCAGCCGACCGGTCGGGAGGGGATACAATGAGCAGTTCTTC. It codes for CASSRPVGRGYNEQFF. The genes are TRBV27 and TRBJ2-1; 8 bases map to TRBD2. The CDR3 sequence is 16 residues long. Germline V gene lookup returns CDR1 MNHEY and CDR2 SMNVEV (reference sequence). V lost 6 bases, J lost 4 bases, and 11 bases stayed unmatched.

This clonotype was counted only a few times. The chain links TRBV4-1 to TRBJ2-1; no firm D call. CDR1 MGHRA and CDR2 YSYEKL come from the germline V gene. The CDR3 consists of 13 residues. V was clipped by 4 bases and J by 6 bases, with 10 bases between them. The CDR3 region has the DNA TGCGCCAGCAGCCCTGATGGTGGCAATGAGCAGTTCTTC. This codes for CASSPDGGNEQFF.

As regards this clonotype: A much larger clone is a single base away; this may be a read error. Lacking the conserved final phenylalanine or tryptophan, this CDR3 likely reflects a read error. CDR3 residues: CASSAGTGFIGEETQYS. CDR3 sequence (DNA): TGCGCCAGCAGCGCCGGGACAGGCTTCATTGGGGAAGAGACCCAGTACTCC. The rearrangement joins TRBV5-1 to TRBJ2-5; 8 bases align to TRBD1. Germline CDR1 SGHRS, CDR2 YFSETQ. V was pared by 4 bases and J by 3 bases, with 14 bases of the junction left unmatched. The CDR3 has 17 residues.

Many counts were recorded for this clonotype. This CDR3 is CAWSLGSNQPQHF. The CDR3 nucleotides read TGTGCCTGGAGTTTAGGTAGCAATCAGCCCCAGCATTTT. This rearrangement joins TRBV30 to TRBJ1-5; D is unresolved. Looked up from germline, CDR1 is GTSNPN and CDR2 is SVGIG (reference sequence). The CDR3 is 13 residues long. The V end was cut by 2 bases, the J end by 0 bases, with 5 bases between. Full variable domain (missing parts from reference TRBV30 and TRBJ1-5): SQTIHQWPATLVQPVGSPLSLECTVEGTSNPNLYWYRQAAGRGLQLLFYSVGIGQISSEVPQNLSASRPQDRQFILSSKKLLLSDSGFYLCAWSLGSNQPQHFGDGTRLSIL.

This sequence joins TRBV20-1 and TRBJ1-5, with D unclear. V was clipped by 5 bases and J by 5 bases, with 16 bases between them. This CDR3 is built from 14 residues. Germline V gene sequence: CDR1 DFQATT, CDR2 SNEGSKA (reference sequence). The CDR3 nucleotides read TGCAGTGCTTTTAAGAGAAACGGCGATCAGCCCCAGCATTTT. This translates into CSAFKRNGDQPQHF.